This T cell receptor beta chain appears in the sequencing data of a study of T cells in Graves' hyperthyroidism and ophthalmopathy. Background on the study: Peripheral blood was taken when the disease was first diagnosed, before any treatment began.

The V gene's germline CDR1 is SGHTA and CDR2 FQGNSA. This CDR3 is 18 amino acids long. Trimming took off 0 bases at V and 7 bases at J, with 24 bases between the two ends. Ten or more counts support this clonotype. Its target is not known. Points from the study as a whole: Most thyroid clonotypes expanded above 0.001 were also detected in blood.

Stability of Graves' hyperthyroidism was defined as absent ophthalmopathy progression within 18 months. Researchers took RNA transcripts and amplified the TCR beta CDR3 regions from them. Initially, a first-round RT-PCR of the TCR CDR3 employed the HTBI primer set. TCRdb reprocessed the multiplex PCR reads via MiXCR and lists one record per CDR3 protein. The data contain just under 750,000 distinct CDR3 sequences, 30% to 40% of them seen just once; the ten biggest clones take up around 32%. Sequenced material: blood. The rearrangement uses TRBV7-2 and TRBJ1-2; the D gene is possibly TRBD1 (6 bases). This TCR was recovered from a woman in her thirties or forties with Graves' hyperthyroidism. The DNA of the CDR3 is TGTGCCAGCAGCTTAGCGGGTCAGGGGTTTCGTTGGATTAGTGGCTACACCTTC. This encodes CASSLAGQGFRWISGYTF.